Reported below is one TCR beta chain. The sample is drawn from a study of blood T cells in healthy people across ages. Through a sample-barcoded 5' primer and a J-beta primer mix, a second PCR was run for 7 to 11 cycles. TCRdb re-derived calls from the 5' RACE reads in MiXCR, one entry per CDR3 protein. The sample shows 750,000 or so distinct CDR3 sequences, approximately 25% of them seen only once. Germline-derived CDR1 and CDR2 are SGHTA and FQGTGA. Germline trimming cut 4 bases from V and 4 bases from J; bases unmatched to any gene: 7. This CDR3 has 17 residues. Healthy Caucasian individuals from Russia aged about 6 to 100 served as donors. Another study also made use of these data, one on T cells of mothers and their children. That paper states: Every mother supplied over 8 million TCR beta CDR3 reads and every child around 3 million.

What was sequenced was blood. The clonotype comes from a boy younger than 18 in good health. The chain combines TRBV7-3 with TRBJ2-2; TRBD2 matches 12 bases. CDR3 DNA: TGTGCCAGCAGCTCGTCACTAGCGGGGGGCTCCACCGGGGAGCTGTTTTTT. Translation: CASSSSLAGGSTGELFF.